Below, 28 T cell receptor beta chains from the same sample are listed, as sequenced in a study of blood T cell repertoires in COVID-19. The repertoire was sequenced with immunoSEQ multiplex PCR; TCRdb's copy has only in-frame clones and lacks some. Counted here are 65,000 to 80,000 clones, 75% to 90% occurring once; the ten biggest clones make up under 6.5%. The sample taken for sequencing was peripheral blood. The receptors derive from a man in his forties or fifties with active COVID-19.

The rearrangement uses TRBV18 and TRBJ1-1, with no clear D. Per the germline V gene, CDR1 is KGHSH and CDR2 is LQKENI. CDR3 length: 12 residues. Trimming cost V 6 bases and J 5 bases, with 10 bases left between them. The CDR3 nucleotides are TGTGCCAGCTCCGGGGAGAGTACTGAAGCTTTCTTT. This sequence encodes CASSGESTEAFF.

The chain recombines TRBV7-2 with TRBJ2-7; D possibly corresponds to TRBD2 (6 bases). V was pared by 5 bases and J by 7 bases, with 18 bases between. CDR3 size: 14 residues. The germline V gene encodes CDR1 SGHTA and CDR2 FQGNSA. The CDR3 DNA is TGTGCCAGCAGCCCCCAAACGGGAGACCGGGAGCAGTACTTC. It translates to CASSPQTGDREQYF.

The chain combines TRBV14 with TRBJ2-1; TRBD2 aligns across 8 bases. CDR3 length: 15 residues. Germline V lookup: CDR1 SGHDN, CDR2 FVKESK. V lost 4 bases, J lost 5 bases, and 7 bases stayed unmatched. The DNA for the CDR3 is TGTGCCAGCAGCCCGCGGGGGGCCCGGGACAATGAGCAGTTCTTC. Residues: CASSPRGARDNEQFF.

The chain recombines TRBV4-3 with TRBJ1-6; 7 positions agree with TRBD1. The CDR3 covers 16 residues. Germline V lookup: CDR1 LGHNA, CDR2 YSLEER. V was pared by 0 bases and J by 5 bases, with 4 bases of the junction left unmatched. The CDR3 reads CASSQDTGQNNSPLHF. In DNA, the CDR3 is TGCGCCAGCAGCCAAGATACGGGACAGAATAATTCACCCCTCCACTTT.

The V call is TRBV5-4, the J call TRBJ2-7, with D possibly being TRBD1 (6 bases). Trimming stripped 0 bases from V and 4 bases from J, with 8 bases between. Per the germline V gene, CDR1 is SGHNT and CDR2 is YYREEE (reference sequence). This CDR3 region has 13 residues. The CDR3 DNA reads as TGTGCCAGCAGCTTGGTCACAGGGTACGAGCAGTACTTC. Translated: CASSLVTGYEQYF.

The chain is built from TRBV29-1 and TRBJ1-5, with 8 bases fitting TRBD1. J was trimmed by 1 base and V by 7 bases; bases with no gene match: 6. CDR1 is SQVTM, CDR2 ANQGSEA, per germline. The CDR3 is made up of 14 amino acids. CDR3 amino acids: CSAKQGGSNQPQHF. The CDR3 DNA reads TGCAGCGCCAAACAGGGGGGGAGCAATCAGCCCCAGCATTTT.

Of note for this clone: Other DNA variants within this sample encode the same CDR3. The genes are TRBV28 and TRBJ1-5; unclear D gene. The CDR3 totals 14 residues. The V and J ends lost 6 bases and 4 bases respectively, with 13 bases between them. Germline V lookup: CDR1 MDHEN, CDR2 SYDVKM. Written as DNA, the CDR3 is TGTGCCAGCAGGCGGGTACCTGGTAATCAGCCCCAGCATTTT. It translates to CASRRVPGNQPQHF.

The chain has TRBV15 and TRBJ1-1, with D unresolved. The CDR3 covers 13 residues. In germline, CDR1 is LNHNV, CDR2 YYDKDF (reference sequence). The V gene lost 0 bases and the J gene lost 4 bases, with 6 bases spanning the gap. The CDR3 region is CATSREHSTEAFF. The CDR3 nucleotides are TGTGCCACCAGCAGAGAACACAGCACTGAAGCTTTCTTT.

The rearrangement joins TRBV20-1 to TRBJ2-1, with D unclear. With 7 bases removed from V and 5 bases from J, the gap between germline ends came to 9 bases. This CDR3 is 11 amino acids long. CDR1 and CDR2 from the germline V gene are DFQATT and SNEGSKA (reference sequence). The CDR3 loop reads CSVSTNNEQFF. As DNA, the CDR3 is TGCAGTGTGAGTACCAACAATGAGCAGTTCTTC.

By frequency in the sample, this clone is medium-sized. The V and J genes are TRBV28 and TRBJ2-7, with 8 positions matching TRBD1. The germline gives CDR1 MDHEN, CDR2 SYDVKM. This CDR3 has 16 residues. The V gene end was trimmed by 5 bases and the J gene end by 1 base; junction bases not matched to a gene: 10. DNA of the CDR3: TGTGCCAGCAGTGAAACCGGGACAGGCGATTCCTACGAGCAGTACTTC. It encodes CASSETGTGDSYEQYF.

Only a few counts were recorded for this clone. The chain carries TRBV3-1 (or the pseudogene TRBV3-2) and TRBJ2-1, with 13 bases matching TRBD2. Trimming cost V 0 bases and J 5 bases; bases outside gene matches: 4. Germline-derived CDR1 and CDR2 are LGHDT and YNNKEL (reference sequence). CDR3 size: 17 residues. This CDR3 reads CASSQDQGLAGNNEQFF. The CDR3 DNA reads TGTGCCAGCAGCCAAGATCAGGGACTAGCGGGAAACAATGAGCAGTTCTTC.

This clone came up a few times. J is TRBJ1-5 and V is TRBV19; D unclear. Looked up from germline, CDR1 is LNHDA and CDR2 is SQIVND (reference sequence). Trimming shortened V by 7 bases and J by 0 bases, and 10 bases separated the two germline ends. This CDR3 has 14 amino acids. CDR3 sequence: CASIDIYSNQPQHF. The CDR3 DNA follows: TGTGCCAGTATCGACATTTATAGCAATCAGCCCCAGCATTTT.

V and J are TRBV3-1 (or the pseudogene TRBV3-2) and TRBJ2-7; D possibly corresponds to TRBD2 (5 bases). V shed 3 bases and J shed 2 bases, with 5 bases lying between them. The CDR3 is 12 residues long. Germline V lookup: CDR1 LGHDT, CDR2 YNNKEL (reference sequence). CDR3 in DNA: TGTGCCAGCAGCCAGCGGGCCTACGAGCAGTACTTC. It encodes CASSQRAYEQYF.

This clone showed up just once. This rearrangement joins TRBV5-1 to TRBJ2-7; TRBD2 might be the D (6 bases). V gave up 3 bases and J gave up 0 bases, with 7 bases separating them. Germline assignment: CDR1 SGHRS and CDR2 YFSETQ. This CDR3 is built from 13 residues. The CDR3 DNA is TGCGCCAGCAGCTCGGAGGGCTCCTACGAGCAGTACTTC. Protein product: CASSSEGSYEQYF.

This clone was observed a handful of times. DNA for the CDR3: TGTGCCAGTAGTCTCTCCGGGACATATAGCAATCAGCCCCAGCATTTT. Protein sequence: CASSLSGTYSNQPQHF. The chain joins TRBV19 to TRBJ1-5; weak D call: TRBD1 (6 bases). The CDR3 runs 16 residues. Per germline, CDR1 LNHDA and CDR2 SQIVND (reference sequence). Trimming shortened V by 5 bases and J by 0 bases, and 14 bases separated the two germline ends.

The rearrangement links TRBV5-1 to TRBJ2-2, with 11 nucleotides matching TRBD1. Trimming cost V 10 bases and J 6 bases; bases outside gene matches: 11. The CDR3 is made up of 15 amino acids. The germline V gene encodes CDR1 SGHRS and CDR2 YFSETQ. The CDR3: CASLIGQGASGELFF. CDR3 bases: TGCGCCTCTCTAATAGGACAGGGGGCCTCCGGGGAGCTGTTTTTT.

The V call is TRBV7-9, the J call TRBJ2-1, with 7 bases matching TRBD2. The CDR3 is 16 residues long. Germline CDR1 reads SEHNR; CDR2 reads FQNEAQ (reference sequence). V gave up 0 bases and J gave up 9 bases; unmatched junction bases: 11. The DNA of the CDR3 is TGTGCCAGCAGCTTAGCTTGGACCATCCGGGGGGTTGAGCAGTTCTTC. It translates to CASSLAWTIRGVEQFF. Full variable domain (outside the CDR3, taken from reference TRBV7-9 and TRBJ2-1): DTGVSQNPRHKITKRGQNVTFRCDPISEHNRLYWYRQTLGQGPEFLTYFQNEAQLEKSRLLSDRFSAERPKGSFSTLEIQRTEQGDSAMYLCASSLAWTIRGVEQFFGPGTRLTVL.

This chain connects TRBV5-1 to TRBJ2-5; TRBD2 matches 8 bases. CDR3 length equals 15 residues. Germline CDR1 reads SGHRS; CDR2 reads YFSETQ. V dropped 2 bases and J dropped 0; count of bases not matched to a gene: 3. The CDR3 nucleotides read TGCGCCAGCAGCTTAGGCGGGGGGTACCAAGAGACCCAGTACTTC. It translates to CASSLGGGYQETQYF.

The V call is TRBV5-1, the J call TRBJ2-3; D might be TRBD1 (6 bases). Germline V gene lookup returns CDR1 SGHRS and CDR2 YFSETQ. The CDR3 is made up of 15 amino acids. V lost 4 bases and J 1 base, leaving 13 bases between the germline ends. The CDR3 protein is CASSPGQEGTDTQYF. The CDR3 DNA follows: TGCGCCAGCAGCCCGGGACAAGAGGGCACAGATACGCAGTATTTT.

V and J are TRBV12-5 and TRBJ1-1, with D uncertain. Deletions cut 5 bases from V and 11 bases from J, with 12 bases between. CDR1 is LGHNT, CDR2 FRNRAP, per germline. CDR3 length equals 11 residues. The CDR3 reads CASGAAGRAFF. In DNA form, the CDR3 reads TGTGCTAGTGGTGCGGCCGGGAGGGCTTTCTTT.

The gene calls are TRBV3-1 (or the pseudogene TRBV3-2) and TRBJ1-2; TRBD1 might be the D (6 bases). Germline-derived CDR1 and CDR2 are LGHDT and YNNKEL (reference sequence). The CDR3 sequence is 19 residues long. With 0 bases removed from V and 3 bases from J, the gap between germline ends came to 23 bases. This chain's CDR3 is CASSQDRWGRSTTHYGYTF. In DNA, the CDR3 is TGTGCCAGCAGCCAAGATCGGTGGGGGCGCAGTACCACTCACTATGGCTACACCTTC.

The chain couples TRBV30 to TRBJ1-6; D uncertain. CDR1 is GTSNPN, CDR2 SVGIG, per germline (reference sequence). This CDR3 has 21 residues. Trimming removed 0 bases at V and 0 bases at J, with 24 bases between. The CDR3 nucleotides read TGTGCCTGGAGTGTAAGAGGTTCTCAACACTCCTCGAGCTCCTATAATTCACCCCTCCACTTT. Protein: CAWSVRGSQHSSSSYNSPLHF.

The chain combines TRBV19 with TRBJ2-1; 7 positions match TRBD1. Germline CDR1 and CDR2: LNHDA and SQIVND (reference sequence). The CDR3 sequence is 16 residues long. The V gene end was trimmed by 4 bases and the J gene end by 0 bases; junction bases not matched to a gene: 6. The CDR3 sequence: CASSTRTGSSYNEQFF. DNA for the CDR3: TGTGCCAGTAGTACCCGGACAGGAAGCTCCTACAATGAGCAGTTCTTC.

V is TRBV2 and J is TRBJ2-5, with no clear D. V was trimmed by 2 bases and J by 0 bases, leaving 7 bases between them. There are 14 residues in the CDR3. CDR1 SNHLY and CDR2 FYNNEI come from the germline V gene. CDR3 coding DNA: TGTGCCAGCAGTGAACAACAATACCAAGAGACCCAGTACTTC. It specifies CASSEQQYQETQYF.

The chain is built from TRBV24-1 and TRBJ2-7; 8 bases agree with TRBD1. V gave up 3 bases and J gave up 6 bases; unmatched junction bases: 12. The germline V gene has CDR1 KGHDR and CDR2 SFDVKD. The CDR3 length is 16 residues. The CDR3 DNA follows: TGTGCCACCAGTGATACCCGGACAGGGAATTCGGGCGAGCAGTACTTC. It encodes CATSDTRTGNSGEQYF.

The chain has TRBV30 and TRBJ2-3; 8 bases match TRBD2. The CDR3 spans 15 residues. From germline, CDR1 is GTSNPN and CDR2 SVGIG (reference sequence). J gave up 0 bases and V 0 bases, and 2 bases lay outside the gene matches. The CDR3 DNA reads as TGTGCCTGGAGTGTCAGCGGGAGTAGCACAGATACGCAGTATTTT. Translation gives CAWSVSGSSTDTQYF.

The chain uses TRBV6-5 and TRBJ2-7; TRBD2 aligns across 9 bases. V was pared by 4 bases and J by 6 bases, with 10 bases of the junction left unmatched. The CDR3 consists of 15 residues. Germline CDR1 reads MNHEY; CDR2 reads SVGAGI. CDR3 DNA: TGTGCCAGCAGTTCCTTGGCGGGGGGGCCGTTCGAGCAGTACTTC. As protein: CASSSLAGGPFEQYF.

This rearrangement joins TRBV5-3 to TRBJ1-5; possibly TRBD1 for D (6 bases). TRBV5-3 is filed as an ORF, its function uncertain. The CDR3 sequence is 17 residues long. The V end was cut by 3 bases, the J end by 2 bases, with 18 bases between. CDR3 sequence reads: CARSSLGGGFRNQPQHF. The CDR3 DNA sequence: TGTGCCAGAAGCTCACTGGGAGGGGGTTTTCGCAATCAGCCCCAGCATTTT.